One sample yielded the 23 T cell receptor beta chains listed below, sequenced in a study of CD8+ T cells in alopecia areata. Reverse transcription of extracted RNA yielded cDNA, which provided the sequencing template. Profiled with immunoSEQ multiplex PCR; TCRdb holds only in-frame clones, not every one. The data show hundreds of thousands of clones, more than 55% seen once. Described treatment: oral pan-JAK inhibitor, 5-10 mg twice daily. The source was CD4+ T cells sorted from blood, collected at approximately week 42, from a patient treated with tofacitinib. The source of these receptors is a human donor with alopecia areata.

The genes are TRBV18 and TRBJ1-2; TRBD1 matches at 9 bases. CDR3 length: 13 amino acids. J lost 5 bases, V lost 6 bases, and 4 bases had no gene match. Germline V lookup: CDR1 KGHSH, CDR2 LQKENI. CDR3 amino acids: CASSLGQGYGYTF. The CDR3, as DNA: TGTGCCAGCTCCCTGGGACAGGGTTATGGCTACACCTTC.

The V gene is TRBV11-2, the J gene TRBJ2-7; the D is unclear. Germline V gene data show CDR1 as SGHAT and CDR2 as FQNNGV. This CDR3 region has 13 residues. The V end lost 4 bases, the J end lost 2 bases, and 9 bases lay between the germline ends. The CDR3 reads CASSSWQTYEQYF. DNA of the CDR3: TGTGCCAGCAGCTCCTGGCAGACCTACGAGCAGTACTTC.

V usage is TRBV11-2 and J usage is TRBJ2-7, with D perhaps TRBD1 (6 bases). The CDR3 is 16 residues long. With 5 bases removed from V and 2 bases from J, the gap between germline ends came to 19 bases. CDR1 SGHAT and CDR2 FQNNGV come from the germline V gene. CDR3 bases: TGTGCCAGCAGCCTCTCCGTCTTTGGACAGCCCTACGAGCAGTACTTC. Translated: CASSLSVFGQPYEQYF.

The chain is built from TRBV5-1 and TRBJ2-1; 8 bases line up with TRBD2. Trimming at V came to 3 bases and at J to 5 bases, leaving 10 bases not matched to a gene. CDR3 size: 16 residues. Germline CDR1 SGHRS, CDR2 YFSETQ. The CDR3 loop reads CASSSHGGAGDNEQFF. The CDR3 DNA reads TGCGCCAGCAGCTCCCACGGGGGGGCCGGTGACAATGAGCAGTTCTTC.

The genes are TRBV5-1 and TRBJ2-5; a possible D gene is TRBD2 (7 bases). Looked up from germline, CDR1 is SGHRS and CDR2 is YFSETQ. The CDR3 contains 14 residues. Trimming took 6 bases from V and 5 from J, leaving 17 bases between them. In nucleotides, the CDR3 is TGCGCCAGCAAAGGGGGGGAACCGATTGAGACCCAGTACTTC. It encodes CASKGGEPIETQYF.

J is TRBJ1-2 and V is TRBV29-1; 9 bases fit TRBD1. The junction had 6 bases not matched to a gene; V was cut back by 6 bases and J by 1 base. CDR3 length: 14 amino acids. Germline V gives CDR1 SQVTM, CDR2 ANQGSEA. The DNA of the CDR3 is TGCAGCGTGAGGACAGGGGAACTTAACTATGGCTACACCTTC. Its protein product is CSVRTGELNYGYTF.

This chain connects TRBV6-5 to TRBJ1-5; 10 bases match TRBD1. The germline gives CDR1 MNHEY, CDR2 SVGAGI. The CDR3 length is 16 residues. V gave up 2 bases and J gave up 4 bases; unmatched junction bases: 5. This CDR3 reads CASSYGDRGANQPQHF. CDR3 DNA sequence: TGTGCCAGCAGTTACGGGGACAGGGGCGCAAATCAGCCCCAGCATTTT.

Comments on this clone: The same CDR3 arises from other DNA sequences in this sample as well. The J gene is TRBJ1-5, the V gene TRBV30; TRBD1 agrees at 7 bases. J was trimmed by 6 bases and V by 0 bases; bases with no gene match: 2. This CDR3 region has 13 residues. Germline CDR1 is GTSNPN and CDR2 is SVGIG (reference sequence). The chain's CDR3 is CAWSVRQGQPQHF. Here the CDR3 DNA reads TGTGCCTGGAGTGTTAGACAGGGTCAGCCCCAGCATTTT.

The genes are TRBV7-9 and TRBJ2-2; the match to TRBD1 covers 8 bases. The CDR3 totals 15 residues. CDR1 and CDR2 from the germline V gene are SEHNR and FQNEAQ (reference sequence). The V gene end was trimmed by 6 bases and the J gene end by 4 bases; junction bases not matched to a gene: 7. CDR3 DNA: TGTGCCAGCAGAAGGGCGGACAGGGTCACCGGGGAGCTGTTTTTT. It codes for CASRRADRVTGELFF.

This clone was observed a handful of times. V gene TRBV2 combines with J gene TRBJ1-1; 8 bases line up with TRBD1. CDR3 size: 13 residues. After removal of 8 bases from V and 7 bases from J, the junction contained 9 bases not matched to a gene. Germline-derived CDR1 and CDR2 are SNHLY and FYNNEI. The CDR3 DNA reads as TGTGCCAGCGGTAACGATGGACAGGGTGAAGCTTTCTTT. This sequence encodes CASGNDGQGEAFF.

The chain couples TRBV7-2 to TRBJ2-2; weak D call: TRBD1 (6 bases). Germline V gene data show CDR1 as SGHTA and CDR2 as FQGNSA. This CDR3 has 13 amino acids. V lost 6 bases to trimming and J lost 3 bases, with 8 bases between them. The DNA of the CDR3 is TGTGCCAGCAGTTACAGGGACACCGGGGAGCTGTTTTTT. As protein: CASSYRDTGELFF.

The chain uses TRBV29-1 and TRBJ2-1, with 12 bases lining up with TRBD2. Trimming cost V 7 bases and J 1 base; bases outside gene matches: 14. This CDR3 comprises 18 residues. Germline CDR1 and CDR2: SQVTM and ANQGSEA. This chain's CDR3 is CSARTLAGGLPSYNEQFF. The CDR3 DNA follows: TGCAGCGCGAGGACCCTAGCGGGGGGGCTACCATCCTACAATGAGCAGTTCTTC.

This chain uses TRBV5-6 with TRBJ1-1, with no clear D. Germline lookup yields CDR1 SGHDT and CDR2 YYEEEE. The V end lost 3 bases, the J end lost 2 bases, and 14 bases lay between the germline ends. The CDR3 totals 15 residues. The CDR3 nucleotides read TGTGCCAGCAGCTCGTCGCCCGGACGAAACACTGAAGCTTTCTTT. Its translation: CASSSSPGRNTEAFF.

The chain employs TRBV2 and TRBJ2-3; D unresolved. Per germline, CDR1 SNHLY and CDR2 FYNNEI. The CDR3 length is 15 residues. Trimming stripped 2 bases from V and 2 bases from J, with 11 bases between. The CDR3 DNA sequence: TGTGCCAGCAGTGAATCGCCGGCCACCACAGATACGCAGTATTTT. Its translation: CASSESPATTDTQYF. Full variable domain (outside the CDR3, taken from reference TRBV2 and TRBJ2-3): EPEVTQTPSHQVTQMGQEVILRCVPISNHLYFYWYRQILGQKVEFLVSFYNNEISEKSEIFDDQFSVERPDGSNFTLKIRSTKLEDSAMYFCASSESPATTDTQYFGPGTRLTVL.

This clone was counted between two and nine times. The chain couples TRBV5-6 to TRBJ2-7; TRBD1 matches at 9 bases. Germline V lookup: CDR1 SGHDT, CDR2 YYEEEE. The J segment lost 5 bases and the V segment lost 1 base, leaving 7 bases of the junction unmatched. CDR3 length: 15 residues. The CDR3 sequence: CASSLFGTGTNEQYF. The CDR3 DNA follows: TGTGCCAGCAGCTTGTTTGGGACAGGGACCAACGAGCAGTACTTC.

In its sample, this clone was seen a few times. V gene TRBV11-2 combines with J gene TRBJ2-2; D may match TRBD1 or TRBD2 (5 bases each). The CDR3 extends over 14 amino acids. Germline loops: CDR1 SGHAT, CDR2 FQNNGV. The V gene lost 0 bases and the J gene lost 9 bases, with 11 bases spanning the gap. CDR3 residues: CASSLDSGTWELFF. The CDR3 bases are TGTGCCAGCAGCTTAGATTCAGGGACCTGGGAGCTGTTTTTT.

This clone was seen more than once but under ten times. The rearrangement links TRBV29-1 to TRBJ2-7, with D unclear. From germline, CDR1 is SQVTM and CDR2 ANQGSEA. Trimming took off 5 bases at V and 4 bases at J, with 9 bases between the two ends. The CDR3 is made up of 11 amino acids. CDR3 sequence (DNA): TGCAGCGTTATTTACGGGTACGAGCAGTACTTC. It translates to CSVIYGYEQYF.

In its sample, this clone was seen a few times. This chain links TRBV30 with TRBJ1-6, with D possibly matching TRBD1 (5 bases). CDR1 GTSNPN and CDR2 SVGIG come from the germline V gene (reference sequence). V dropped 2 bases and J dropped 12 bases, with 14 bases sitting between them. This CDR3 is built from 13 residues. The DNA for the CDR3 is TGTGCCTGGAGTAGAGGGGATGTGGAACCCCTCCACTTT. Translating it yields CAWSRGDVEPLHF.

This chain joins TRBV30 and TRBJ2-1; maybe TRBD2 (7 bases). With 3 bases removed from V and 9 bases from J, the gap between germline ends came to 18 bases. CDR1 and CDR2 from the germline V gene are GTSNPN and SVGIG (reference sequence). This CDR3 is built from 14 residues. The CDR3 DNA reads TGTGCCTGGAGAAGAGGGGGGGCCTCGGGTGAGCAGTTCTTC. The encoded protein is CAWRRGGASGEQFF.

This rearrangement joins TRBV29-1 to TRBJ1-2, with D possibly matching TRBD1 (5 bases). Germline V gene sequence: CDR1 SQVTM, CDR2 ANQGSEA. The V gene lost 3 bases and the J gene lost 6 bases, with 8 bases spanning the gap. The CDR3 has 11 residues. CDR3 sequence: CSVDRANGYTF. The CDR3 DNA follows: TGCAGCGTTGACAGGGCTAATGGCTACACCTTC.

This clone was observed a handful of times. The sample contains more than one DNA sequence encoding this CDR3. The genes are TRBV7-2 and TRBJ1-5, with 9 nucleotides matching TRBD1. This CDR3 contains 15 residues. V shed 3 bases and J 2 bases; nucleotides not matched to a gene: 2. Germline assignment: CDR1 SGHTA and CDR2 FQGNSA. The CDR3 DNA is TGTGCCAGCAGCTTTAGACAGGGGGGCAATCAGCCCCAGCATTTT. It codes for CASSFRQGGNQPQHF.

This clone was counted only a few times. The CDR3 loop is CASSLMGMNTEAFF. Written as DNA, the CDR3 is TGTGCCAGCAGTTTAATGGGCATGAACACTGAAGCTTTCTTT. The chain uses TRBV28 and TRBJ1-1; D ambiguous. V was trimmed by 2 bases and J by 0 bases, leaving 7 bases between them. Germline values: CDR1 MDHEN, CDR2 SYDVKM. This CDR3 has 14 residues.

The chain has TRBV7-2 and TRBJ1-5, with TRBD1 identical over 7 bases. This CDR3 is built from 15 residues. Trimming cost V 2 bases and J 8 bases; bases outside gene matches: 9. Germline assignment: CDR1 SGHTA and CDR2 FQGNSA. The CDR3 DNA is TGTGCCAGCAGCTTATCAAGACAGGGCGGGGAGCCCCAGCATTTT. This sequence encodes CASSLSRQGGEPQHF.